This T cell receptor (beta chain) was sequenced during a study of blood T cells in healthy people across ages. To note about this clonotype: The antigen is not known. One junction end disagrees with the germline gene, perhaps due to a read error.

The CDR3 runs 16 residues. Per the germline V gene, CDR1 is SGHTA and CDR2 is FQGTGA. Regarding the study as a whole: It was not possible, with unsorted PBMCs, to conclusively compare naive and antigen-experienced cells. The study found TCR beta diversity correlated strongly with naive T cell percentage. A roughly linear age-dependent decrease characterized TCR beta diversity per million T cells.

Each donor had ten milliliters of peripheral blood drawn. Combining a sample-barcoded 5' primer with a J-beta primer mix, a second PCR ran for roughly 6 to 11 cycles. TCRdb redid the calling of the 5' RACE reads with MiXCR, one entry per CDR3 protein. The data contain fewer than 2 million distinct CDR3 sequences, 35% to 50% of them singletons. The chain joins TRBV7-3 to TRBJ2-2; TRBD1 might be the D (7 bases). The receptor's source is a human donor in good health. The sequenced sample was blood. The CDR3 is CASSPFRGENTGELFF. The CDR3 DNA follows: TGTGCCAGCAGCCCTTTCAGGGGGGAGAACACCGGCGAGCTGTTTTTT.